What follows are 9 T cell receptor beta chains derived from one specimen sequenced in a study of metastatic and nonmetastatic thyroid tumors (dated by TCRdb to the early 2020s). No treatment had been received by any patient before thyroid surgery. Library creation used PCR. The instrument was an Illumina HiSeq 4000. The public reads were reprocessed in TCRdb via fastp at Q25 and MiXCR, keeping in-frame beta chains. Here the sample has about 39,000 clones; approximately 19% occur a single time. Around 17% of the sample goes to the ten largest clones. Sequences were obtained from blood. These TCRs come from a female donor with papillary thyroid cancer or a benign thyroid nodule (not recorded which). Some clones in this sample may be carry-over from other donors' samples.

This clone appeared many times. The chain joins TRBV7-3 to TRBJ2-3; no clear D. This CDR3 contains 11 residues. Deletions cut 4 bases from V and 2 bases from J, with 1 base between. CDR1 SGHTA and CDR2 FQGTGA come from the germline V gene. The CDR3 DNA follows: TGTGCCAGCAGCTACACAGATACGCAGTATTTT. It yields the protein CASSYTDTQYF. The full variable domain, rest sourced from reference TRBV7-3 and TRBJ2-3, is GAGVSQTPSNKVTEKGKYVELRCDPISGHTALYWYRQSLGQGPEFLIYFQGTGAADDSGLPNDRFFAVRPEGSVSTLKIQRTERGDSAVYLCASSYTDTQYFGPGTRLTVL.

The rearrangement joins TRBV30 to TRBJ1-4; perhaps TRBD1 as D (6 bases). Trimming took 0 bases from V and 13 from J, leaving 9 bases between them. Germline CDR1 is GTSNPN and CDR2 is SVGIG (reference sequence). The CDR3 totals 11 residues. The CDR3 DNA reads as TGTGCCTGGAGTGTAGGGGGTATACTGTTTTTT. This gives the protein CAWSVGGILFF.

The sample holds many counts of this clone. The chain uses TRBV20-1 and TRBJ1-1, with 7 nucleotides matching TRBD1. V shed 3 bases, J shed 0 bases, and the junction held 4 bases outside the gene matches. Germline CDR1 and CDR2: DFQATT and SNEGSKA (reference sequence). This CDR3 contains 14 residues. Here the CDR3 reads CSARKDRMNTEAFF. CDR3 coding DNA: TGCAGTGCTAGGAAGGACAGGATGAACACTGAAGCTTTCTTT.

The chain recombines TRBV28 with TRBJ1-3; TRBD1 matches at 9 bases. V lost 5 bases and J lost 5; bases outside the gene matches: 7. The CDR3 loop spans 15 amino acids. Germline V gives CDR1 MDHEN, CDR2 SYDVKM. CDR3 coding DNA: TGTGCCAGCAGTCCGGGACAGGGACTGAGAAACACCATATATTTT. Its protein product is CASSPGQGLRNTIYF.

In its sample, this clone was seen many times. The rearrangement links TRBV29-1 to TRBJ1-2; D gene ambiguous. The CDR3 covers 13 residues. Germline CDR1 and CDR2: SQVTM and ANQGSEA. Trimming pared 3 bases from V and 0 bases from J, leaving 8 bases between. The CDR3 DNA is TGCAGCGTTGAGGCCTCCGCTAACTATGGCTACACCTTC. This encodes CSVEASANYGYTF. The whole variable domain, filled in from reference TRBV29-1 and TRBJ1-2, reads SAVISQKPSRDICQRGTSLTIQCQVDSQVTMMFWYRQQPGQSLTLIATANQGSEATYESGFVIDKFPISRPNLTFSTLTVSNMSPEDSSIYLCSVEASANYGYTFGSGTRLTVV.

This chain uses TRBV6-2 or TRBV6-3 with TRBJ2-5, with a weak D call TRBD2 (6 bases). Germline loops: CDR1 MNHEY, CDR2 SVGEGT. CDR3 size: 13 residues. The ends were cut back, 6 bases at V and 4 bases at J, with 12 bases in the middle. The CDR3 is CASRGGSIETQYF. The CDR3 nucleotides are TGTGCCAGCAGGGGAGGATCAATAGAGACCCAGTACTTC.

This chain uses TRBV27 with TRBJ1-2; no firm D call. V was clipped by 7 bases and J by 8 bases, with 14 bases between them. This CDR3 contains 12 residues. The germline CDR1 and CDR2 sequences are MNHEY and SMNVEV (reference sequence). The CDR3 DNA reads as TGTGCCAGCATCACTCAGGTGGGCGGCTACACCTTC. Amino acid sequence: CASITQVGGYTF.

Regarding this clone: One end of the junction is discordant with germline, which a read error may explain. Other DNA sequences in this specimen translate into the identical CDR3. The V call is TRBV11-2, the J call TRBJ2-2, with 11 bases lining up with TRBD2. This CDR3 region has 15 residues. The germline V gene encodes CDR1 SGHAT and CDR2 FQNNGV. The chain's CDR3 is CASRLRLAGTGELFF. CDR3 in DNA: TGTGCCAGCAGATTACGACTAGCGGGAACAGGGGAACTGTTTTTT.

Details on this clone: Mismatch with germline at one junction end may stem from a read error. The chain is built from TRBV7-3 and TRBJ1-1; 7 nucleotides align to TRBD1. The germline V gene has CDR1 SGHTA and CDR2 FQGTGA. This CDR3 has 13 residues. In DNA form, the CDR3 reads TGTGCCATCAGCGACACAGGGGAGGGGGGAGCTTTCTTT. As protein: CAISDTGEGGAFF.